This T cell receptor (beta chain) was captured in a study of shared clonotypes between healthy human individuals. Study-level findings and limits: Shared across a handful of donors were around 5% of the naive CD4 clonotypes.

About this clone: The antigen remains unidentified.

Per the germline V gene, CDR1 is SGHDT and CDR2 is YYEEEE. The CDR3 loop spans 16 amino acids. Trimming took off 2 bases at V and 0 bases at J, with 9 bases between the two ends. Profiled with immunoSEQ multiplex PCR; TCRdb holds only in-frame clones, not every one. The sample consists of 1,500,000 or so clones, around 98.5% of them appearing once. The source is a man aged 25 to 40 in good health. The sequenced sample consisted of naive CD4+ T cells sorted from blood. Specified subset: CD45RA+ positively selected. The gene calls are TRBV5-6 and TRBJ2-6; no clear D gene. Here the CDR3 reads CASSLYANSGANVLTF. In DNA, the CDR3 is TGTGCCAGCAGCTTATATGCAAACTCTGGGGCCAACGTCCTGACTTTC.